This TCR beta chain was recorded in a study of cytomegalovirus exposure and HLA in healthy donors (dated by TCRdb to about 2017). For the wider study: According to a later analysis, the 120 or so validation repertoires were produced on the same platform as the 666 repertoires of the first cohort. The study aimed to test whether signatures of past pathogen exposure could be identified by cataloging public T cell receptors. In addition to the first cohort of 666 subjects, a separate validation cohort of 120 different subjects was used. To predict cytomegalovirus infection status, the study combined high-throughput TCR immunosequencing, statistical association of individual TCRs with disease status, and machine learning.

Separate from the approximately 700-subject first cohort, the validation cohort of roughly 110 subjects was the group to which the donors belonged. In the germline V gene (reference sequence), CDR1 corresponds to MNHEY and CDR2 to SMNVEV. Taken from cysteine to phenylalanine, the CDR3 has 14 residues. The entry retains the CDR3 DNA only, 42 bases that are in frame from base 1. A distance of 9 bases separates the germline ends of V and J, which lose 2 bases and 2 bases respectively. Receptors were amplified or captured by the immunoSEQ multiplex PCR assay. The source study handled its data this way. A statistical classification framework was built to diagnose cytomegalovirus status from the catalog of TCR beta chain sequences. The table comes from immuneACCESS by way of TCRdb, which keeps in-frame sequences with V and J called. Part of the clones is missing from these tables; in studies checked, under half for an unresolved V gene and the rest for unknown reasons. The V and J calls and clone size were taken over from that table, and D and trimming were inferred from the DNA. In this sample the table shows over 100,000 clones, around 89% of which occur a single time. The ten largest clones represent nearly 6.5% of the sample.

The investigation overall reported the following: Most TCR sequences were observed very rarely across donors, whereas some public TCRs were present in many individuals. Of the cluster scores, around 95% were above 0 in a later analysis, which found that TCRs clustered in the first cohort also tended to co-occur in the 110 or so validation repertoires. The validation cohort had no HLA typing available for a later analysis, so co-occurrence within that cohort was assessed over all 120 repertoires. In both the original and validation cohorts, the classifier was reported to diagnose cytomegalovirus status with high specificity and sensitivity. A few of the identified cytomegalovirus-associated TCR beta chains were confirmed in vitro to be specific for cytomegalovirus antigens. The authors suggested that the approach could potentially be generalized to other disease states and immunological phenotypes. In the study, some 160 TCR beta chains were listed as associated with cytomegalovirus.

A note on this clone: Its recognized antigen is unknown. No quality values exist for individual bases; no much larger clone is one base distant.

The rearrangement joined TRBV27 to TRBJ1-1; matching of 5 bases hints at TRBD1 as the D gene. Sequencing input: PBMCs. The TCR sequence derives from a woman in her late teens or twenties in good health and CMV-seropositive. The CDR3 sequence is CASSLVGRNTEAFF. The nucleotides are TGTGCCAGCAGTTTAGTGGGGCGTAACACTGAAGCTTTCTTT.